This TCR beta chain was obtained from a study of T-cell reconstitution after alpha-beta-depleted transplantation in children. This clonotype appeared many times. The antigen remains unidentified. CDR1 is SGHTS and CDR2 is YDEGEE in the germline V gene. The length of the CDR3 is 16 residues. V dropped 0 bases and J dropped 4 bases, with 13 bases sitting between them. Whole-study findings and limits: Most T-cell counts and diversity one year after the transplant came from T cells that were newly produced.

It was with unique molecular identifiers that the TCRbeta library was prepared. TCRdb redid the calling of the PCR reads with MiXCR, one entry per CDR3 protein. This sample yields more than 300,000 distinct CDR3 sequences, of which roughly 17% are seen a single time; roughly 41% belongs to the top ten. The sequence derives from a male patient aged 2-15 years who had a stem cell transplant for acute lymphoblastic leukemia, so the T cells may come from the graft donor. This material consisted of PBMCs, mostly from graft donor cells, taken 360 days after TCRalphabeta/CD19-depleted stem cell transplant. The chain couples TRBV5-8 to TRBJ2-2; possibly TRBD2 for D (5 bases). The CDR3 DNA reads TGTGCCAGCAGCTTGGTTGTGGGAGCTTCCACCGGGGAGCTGTTTTTT. Protein: CASSLVVGASTGELFF.